This T cell receptor beta chain was sequenced during a study of blood T cell repertoires in COVID-19. The CDR3 extends over 12 amino acids. V was clipped by 6 bases and J by 15 bases; unmatched bases: 9. Repertoires were generated with immunoSEQ multiplex PCR, while TCRdb's copy carries only in-frame clones and drops some. The sample yields hundreds of thousands of clones, more than 80% seen once. The V and J genes are TRBV12-3 or TRBV12-4 and TRBJ2-1; TRBD1 aligns across 9 bases. Sequencing used PBMCs or T cells enriched from blood (not recorded which). This TCR derives from a man aged 25-45 years who had recovered from COVID-19. CDR3 residues: CASSQPGTGLFF. Here the CDR3 DNA reads TGTGCCAGCAGCCAGCCCGGGACAGGGCTGTTCTTC.